This TCR beta chain was retrieved from a study of cytomegalovirus exposure and HLA in healthy donors. General study findings and limits: Because they were indistinguishable, some V segments, including TRBV6-2 and TRBV6-3, were excluded. Most TCR sequences were uncommon, yet certain public TCRs appeared in many donors. The classifier reportedly diagnosed cytomegalovirus status with high specificity and sensitivity. Within a later analysis, the majority of CMV-associated TCR beta chains appeared HLA-restricted.

On this clone itself: The antigen is unknown.

V lost 6 bases and J lost 3, with 15 bases in between. CDR1 is PRHDT, CDR2 FYEKMQ, per germline (reference sequence). The CDR3 is made up of 14 amino acids. The PCR employed 60 Vbeta primers together with 13 Jbeta primers. TCRdb keeps only in-frame clones here, not all; method: immunoSEQ multiplex PCR. The sample includes about 94,000 clones, about 8% seen only once; the top ten take 2.3%. The specimen sequenced was PBMCs. V usage is TRBV13 and J usage is TRBJ2-7, with a possible D match to TRBD2 (6 bases). The clonotype was recovered from a man aged 50-60 years in good health and CMV-seronegative. This CDR3 is CASSPLREGYEQYF. The CDR3 region has the DNA TGTGCCAGCAGTCCCTTGCGGGAAGGCTACGAGCAGTACTTC.